The clone carrying this T cell receptor (beta chain) was counted a single time. Trimming took off 0 bases at V and 5 bases at J, with 5 bases between the two ends. CDR1 and CDR2 (germline): DFQATT, SNEGSKA (reference sequence). This CDR3 spans 11 amino acids. The source of the sample is a study of OX40 agonist ivuxolimab in advanced cancers. Measured with immunoSEQ multiplex PCR; TCRdb has only the in-frame clones, and not every one. In the table there are approximately 40,000 clones, approximately 80% of which are singletons. This clonotype originated in an adult with an advanced solid tumor such as melanoma, head and neck, liver or kidney cancer. Source: CD4+ or CD8+ T cells sorted from blood, taken in a trial of the OX40 agonist ivuxolimab. The chain couples TRBV20-1 to TRBJ2-7; D remains unclear. This CDR3 reads CSARDPNEQYF. The CDR3 coding sequence is TGCAGTGCTAGAGATCCAAACGAGCAGTACTTC.